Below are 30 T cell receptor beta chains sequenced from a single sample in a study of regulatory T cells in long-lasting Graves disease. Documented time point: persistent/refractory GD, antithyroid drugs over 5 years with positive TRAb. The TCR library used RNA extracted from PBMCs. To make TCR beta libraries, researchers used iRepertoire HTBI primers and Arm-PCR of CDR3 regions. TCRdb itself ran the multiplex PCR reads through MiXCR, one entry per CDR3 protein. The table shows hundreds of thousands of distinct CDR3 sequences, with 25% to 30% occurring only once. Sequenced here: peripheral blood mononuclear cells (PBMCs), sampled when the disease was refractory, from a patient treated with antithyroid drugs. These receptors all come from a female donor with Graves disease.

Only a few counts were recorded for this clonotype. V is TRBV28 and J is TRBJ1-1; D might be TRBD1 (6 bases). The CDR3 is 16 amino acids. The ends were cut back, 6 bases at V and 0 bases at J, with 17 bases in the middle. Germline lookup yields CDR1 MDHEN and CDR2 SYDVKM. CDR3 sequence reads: CASSRRGRLLNTEAFF. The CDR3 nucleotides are TGTGCCAGCAGCCGCCGGGGGCGACTTTTGAACACTGAAGCTTTCTTT.

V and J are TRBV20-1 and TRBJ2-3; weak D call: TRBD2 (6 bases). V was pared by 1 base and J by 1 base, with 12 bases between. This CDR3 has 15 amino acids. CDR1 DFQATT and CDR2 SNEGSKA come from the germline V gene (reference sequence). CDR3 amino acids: CSARAALAGTDTQYF. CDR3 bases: TGCAGTGCTAGAGCTGCCTTAGCGGGCACAGATACGCAGTATTTT.

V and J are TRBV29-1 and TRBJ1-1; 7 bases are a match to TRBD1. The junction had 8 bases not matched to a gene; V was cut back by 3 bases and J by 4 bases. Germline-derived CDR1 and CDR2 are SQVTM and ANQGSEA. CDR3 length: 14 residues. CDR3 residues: CSVEKGTVSTEAFF. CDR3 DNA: TGCAGCGTTGAGAAGGGGACAGTGTCCACTGAAGCTTTCTTT.

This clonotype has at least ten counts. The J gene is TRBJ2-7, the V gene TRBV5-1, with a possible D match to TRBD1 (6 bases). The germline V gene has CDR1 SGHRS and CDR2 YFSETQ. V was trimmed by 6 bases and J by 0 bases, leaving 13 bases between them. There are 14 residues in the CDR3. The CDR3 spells CASNFQGSSYEQYF. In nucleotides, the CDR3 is TGCGCCAGCAACTTCCAGGGGAGCTCCTACGAGCAGTACTTC.

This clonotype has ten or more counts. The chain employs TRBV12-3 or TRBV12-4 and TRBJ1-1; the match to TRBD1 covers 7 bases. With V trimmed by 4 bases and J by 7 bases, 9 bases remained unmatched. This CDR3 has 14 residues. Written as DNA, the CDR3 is TGTGCCAGCAGTTCCACCCGGGACAGCCATGAAGCTTTCTTT. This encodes CASSSTRDSHEAFF.

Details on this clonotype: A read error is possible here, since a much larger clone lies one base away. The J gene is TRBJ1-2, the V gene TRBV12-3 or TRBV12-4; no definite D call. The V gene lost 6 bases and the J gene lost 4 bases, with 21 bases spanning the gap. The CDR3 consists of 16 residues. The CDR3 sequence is CASSPRRPHLSYGYTF. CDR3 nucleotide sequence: TGTGCCAGCAGCCCCCGTCGGCCGCACCTTAGCTATGGCTACACCTTC.

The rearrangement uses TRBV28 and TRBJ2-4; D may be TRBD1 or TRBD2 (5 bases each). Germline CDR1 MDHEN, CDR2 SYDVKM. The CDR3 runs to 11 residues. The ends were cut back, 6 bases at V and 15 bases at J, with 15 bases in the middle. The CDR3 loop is CASSDRDLLYF. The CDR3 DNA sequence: TGTGCCAGCAGCGACCGGGACCTGCTGTACTTC.

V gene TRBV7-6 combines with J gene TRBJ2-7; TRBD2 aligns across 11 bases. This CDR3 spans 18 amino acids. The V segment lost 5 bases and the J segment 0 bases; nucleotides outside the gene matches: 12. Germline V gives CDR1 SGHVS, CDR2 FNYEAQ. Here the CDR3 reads CASSPSDGLAGRSYEQYF. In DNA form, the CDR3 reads TGTGCCAGCAGCCCCTCAGACGGACTAGCGGGCCGCTCCTACGAGCAGTACTTC.

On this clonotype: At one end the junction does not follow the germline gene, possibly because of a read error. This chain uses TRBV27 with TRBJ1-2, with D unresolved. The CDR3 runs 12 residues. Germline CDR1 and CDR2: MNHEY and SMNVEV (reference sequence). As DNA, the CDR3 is TGTGCCAGCAGGCTAATTAACGATGGCTACACCTTC. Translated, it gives CASRLINDGYTF.

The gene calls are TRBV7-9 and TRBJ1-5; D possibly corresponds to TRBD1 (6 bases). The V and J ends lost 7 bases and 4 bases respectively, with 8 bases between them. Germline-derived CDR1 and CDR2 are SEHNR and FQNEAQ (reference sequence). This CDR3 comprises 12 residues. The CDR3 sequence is CASNRANQPQHF. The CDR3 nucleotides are TGTGCCAGCAACAGGGCAAATCAGCCCCAGCATTTT.

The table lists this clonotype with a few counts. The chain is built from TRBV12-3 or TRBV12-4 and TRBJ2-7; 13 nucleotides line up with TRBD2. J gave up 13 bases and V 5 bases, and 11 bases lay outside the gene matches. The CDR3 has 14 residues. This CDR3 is CASSLTGTSGEVYF. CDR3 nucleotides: TGTGCCAGCAGTCTCACCGGGACTAGCGGGGAGGTTTACTTC.

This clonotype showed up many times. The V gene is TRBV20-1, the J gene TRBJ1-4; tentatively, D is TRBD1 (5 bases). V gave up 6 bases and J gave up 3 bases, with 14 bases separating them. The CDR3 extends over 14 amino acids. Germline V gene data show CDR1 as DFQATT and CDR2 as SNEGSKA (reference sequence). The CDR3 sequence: CSATPGISNEKLFF. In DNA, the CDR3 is TGCAGTGCCACCCCAGGGATATCTAATGAAAAACTGTTTTTT.

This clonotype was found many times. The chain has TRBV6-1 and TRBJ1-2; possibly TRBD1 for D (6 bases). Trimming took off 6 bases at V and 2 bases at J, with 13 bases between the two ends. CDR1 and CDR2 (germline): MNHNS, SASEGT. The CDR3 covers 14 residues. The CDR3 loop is CASRPPDRNYGYTF. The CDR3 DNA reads TGTGCCAGCAGGCCCCCGGACAGAAACTATGGCTACACCTTC.

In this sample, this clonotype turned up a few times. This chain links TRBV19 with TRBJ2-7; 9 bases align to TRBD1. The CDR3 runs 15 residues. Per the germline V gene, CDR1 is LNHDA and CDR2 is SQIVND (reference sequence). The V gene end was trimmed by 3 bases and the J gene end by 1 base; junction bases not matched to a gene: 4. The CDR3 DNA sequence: TGTGCCAGTAGTATCGGACAGGGGAAGTCCTACGAGCAGTACTTC. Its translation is CASSIGQGKSYEQYF.

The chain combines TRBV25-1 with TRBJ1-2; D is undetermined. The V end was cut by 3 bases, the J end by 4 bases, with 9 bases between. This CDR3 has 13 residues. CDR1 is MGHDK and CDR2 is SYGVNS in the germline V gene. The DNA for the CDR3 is TGTGCCAGCAGTGATTCATCGGTCTATGGCTACACCTTC. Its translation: CASSDSSVYGYTF.

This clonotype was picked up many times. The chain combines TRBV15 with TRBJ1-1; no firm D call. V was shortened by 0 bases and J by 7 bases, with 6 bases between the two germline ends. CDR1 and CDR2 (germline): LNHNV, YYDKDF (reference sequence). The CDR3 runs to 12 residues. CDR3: CATSRESGEAFF. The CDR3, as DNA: TGTGCCACCAGCAGAGAATCAGGTGAAGCTTTCTTT.

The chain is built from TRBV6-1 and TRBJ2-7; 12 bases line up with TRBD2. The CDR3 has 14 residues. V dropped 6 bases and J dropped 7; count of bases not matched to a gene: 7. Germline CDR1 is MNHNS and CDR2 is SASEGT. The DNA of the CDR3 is TGTGCCAGCAGGACTAGCGGGAGCCCCAGGGAGCAGTACTTC. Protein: CASRTSGSPREQYF.

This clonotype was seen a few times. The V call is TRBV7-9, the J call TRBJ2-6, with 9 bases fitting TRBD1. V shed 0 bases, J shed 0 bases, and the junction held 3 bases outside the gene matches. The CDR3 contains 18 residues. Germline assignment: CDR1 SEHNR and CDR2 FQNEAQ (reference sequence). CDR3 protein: CASSLAGQGASGANVLTF. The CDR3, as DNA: TGTGCCAGCAGCTTAGCGGGACAGGGCGCCTCTGGGGCCAACGTCCTGACTTTC.

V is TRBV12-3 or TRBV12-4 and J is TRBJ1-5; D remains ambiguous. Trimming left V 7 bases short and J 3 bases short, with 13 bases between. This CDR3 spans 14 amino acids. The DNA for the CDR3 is TGTGCCAGCACCAGACACGGAAACAATCAGCCCCAGCATTTT. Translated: CASTRHGNNQPQHF.

This chain's CDR3 is CASSDDAGQPQHF. The CDR3 DNA sequence: TGCGCCAGCAGTGATGACGCGGGACAGCCCCAGCATTTT. This chain joins TRBV10-1 and TRBJ1-5; D is ambiguous. V lost 3 bases and J lost 7, with 10 bases in between. The CDR3 runs 13 residues. The V gene's germline CDR1 is WNHNN and CDR2 SYGVQD (reference sequence).

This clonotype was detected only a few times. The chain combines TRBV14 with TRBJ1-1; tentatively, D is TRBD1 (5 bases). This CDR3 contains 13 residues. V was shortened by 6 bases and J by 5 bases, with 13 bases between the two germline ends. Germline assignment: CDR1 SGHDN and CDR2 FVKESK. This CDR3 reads CASRQTGETEAFF. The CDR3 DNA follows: TGTGCCAGCAGACAGACGGGGGAAACTGAAGCTTTCTTT.

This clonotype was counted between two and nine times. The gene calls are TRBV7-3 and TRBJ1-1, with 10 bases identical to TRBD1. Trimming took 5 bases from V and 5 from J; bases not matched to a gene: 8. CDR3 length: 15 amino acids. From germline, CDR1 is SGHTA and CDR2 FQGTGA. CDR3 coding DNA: TGTGCCAGCAGCACTATGGGACAGGGGTTGACTGAAGCTTTCTTT. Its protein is CASSTMGQGLTEAFF.

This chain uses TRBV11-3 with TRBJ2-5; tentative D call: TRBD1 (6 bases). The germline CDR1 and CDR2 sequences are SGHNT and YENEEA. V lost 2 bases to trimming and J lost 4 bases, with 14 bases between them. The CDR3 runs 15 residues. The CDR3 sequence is CASSLNQGKGETQYF. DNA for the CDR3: TGTGCCAGCAGCTTAAACCAGGGGAAGGGAGAGACCCAGTACTTC.

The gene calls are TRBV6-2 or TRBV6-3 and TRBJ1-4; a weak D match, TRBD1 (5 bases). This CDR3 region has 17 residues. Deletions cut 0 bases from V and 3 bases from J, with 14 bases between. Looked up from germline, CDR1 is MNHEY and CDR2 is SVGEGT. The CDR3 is CASSYSKGNEANEKLFF. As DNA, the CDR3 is TGTGCCAGCAGTTACTCGAAGGGGAATGAGGCTAATGAAAAACTGTTTTTT.

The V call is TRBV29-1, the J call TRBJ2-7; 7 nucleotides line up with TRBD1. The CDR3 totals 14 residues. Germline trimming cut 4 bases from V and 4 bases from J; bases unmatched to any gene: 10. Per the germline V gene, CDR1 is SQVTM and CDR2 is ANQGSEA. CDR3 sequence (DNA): TGCAGCGTTGGAAGACAGGGAACTTTTTACGAGCAGTACTTC. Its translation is CSVGRQGTFYEQYF.

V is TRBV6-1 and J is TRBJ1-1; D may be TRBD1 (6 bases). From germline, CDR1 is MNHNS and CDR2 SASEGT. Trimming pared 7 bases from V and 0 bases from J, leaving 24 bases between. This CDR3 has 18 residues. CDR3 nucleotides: TGTGCCAGCACCAAACCTTTAGGGGGAGCCTTGGTGAACACTGAAGCTTTCTTT. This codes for CASTKPLGGALVNTEAFF.

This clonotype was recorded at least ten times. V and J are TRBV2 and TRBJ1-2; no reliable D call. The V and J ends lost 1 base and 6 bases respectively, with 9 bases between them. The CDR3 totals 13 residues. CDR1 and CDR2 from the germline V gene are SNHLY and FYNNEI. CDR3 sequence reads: CASSEVRGHGYTF. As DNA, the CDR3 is TGTGCCAGCAGTGAAGTCCGAGGGCATGGCTACACCTTC. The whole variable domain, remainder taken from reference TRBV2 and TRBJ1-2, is EPEVTQTPSHQVTQMGQEVILRCVPISNHLYFYWYRQILGQKVEFLVSFYNNEISEKSEIFDDQFSVERPDGSNFTLKIRSTKLEDSAMYFCASSEVRGHGYTFGSGTRLTVV.

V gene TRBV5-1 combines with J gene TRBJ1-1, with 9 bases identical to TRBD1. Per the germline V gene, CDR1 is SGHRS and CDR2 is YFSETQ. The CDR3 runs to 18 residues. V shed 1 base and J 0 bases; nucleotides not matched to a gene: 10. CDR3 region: CASSLTEQGATLNTEAFF. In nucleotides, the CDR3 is TGCGCCAGCAGCTTGACTGAACAGGGGGCCACTCTGAACACTGAAGCTTTCTTT.

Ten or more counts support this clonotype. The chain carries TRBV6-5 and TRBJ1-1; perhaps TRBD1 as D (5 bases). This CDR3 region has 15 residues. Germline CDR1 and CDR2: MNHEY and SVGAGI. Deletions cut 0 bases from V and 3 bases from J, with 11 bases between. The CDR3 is CASSYSGPRDTEAFF. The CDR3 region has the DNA TGTGCCAGCAGTTACTCGGGGCCAAGGGACACTGAAGCTTTCTTT.

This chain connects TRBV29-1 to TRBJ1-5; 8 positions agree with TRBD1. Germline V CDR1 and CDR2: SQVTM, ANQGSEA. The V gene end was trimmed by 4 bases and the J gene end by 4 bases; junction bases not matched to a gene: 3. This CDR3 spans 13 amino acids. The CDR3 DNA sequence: TGCAGCGTTGTTACAGGGGGGAATCAGCCCCAGCATTTT. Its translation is CSVVTGGNQPQHF.